This T cell receptor (beta chain) was recorded in a study of blood T cell repertoires in COVID-19. Study-level information: Spain, Italy and the United States supplied samples that represented acute and convalescent COVID-19. T cells, B-cell-depleted T cells, or PBMCs provided the cDNA or gDNA that served as material.

The length of the CDR3 is 15 residues. Germline CDR1 and CDR2: SGHTA and FQGTGA. As regards this clone: A read error may produce the germline difference seen at one junction end.

TCRdb's copy holds only in-frame clones and misses some; the assay was immunoSEQ multiplex PCR. Among about 16,000 clones listed, about 85% were seen once. The sample was peripheral blood. The receptor comes from a human donor in a cohort sampled during active COVID-19. The chain uses TRBV7-3 and TRBJ1-1; D uncertain. The CDR3 DNA follows: TGTGCCAGCAGCCGGAATGTCGCGGGAAACATTGAAGCTTTCTTT. This encodes CASSRNVAGNIEAFF.